Below are 3 T cell receptor beta chains sequenced from a single sample in a study of neurological immune-mediated disorders. Time point meaning: longitudinal time-point 1 (baseline). MiXCR, run by TCRdb on the 5' RACE reads, gives a single entry per CDR3 protein. The table shows over 55,000 distinct CDR3 sequences, with about a tenth occurring only once. The sample was PBMCs. The origin of the receptors is a man in his thirties or forties in good health.

This clonotype was seen repeatedly, ten times or more. V gene TRBV6-5 combines with J gene TRBJ2-5, with D perhaps given as TRBD1 or TRBD2 (5 bases each). Germline V gene data show CDR1 as MNHEY and CDR2 as SVGAGI. CDR3 length: 13 residues. V gave up 5 bases and J gave up 5 bases, with 12 bases separating them. CDR3 in amino acids: CASSRGVQETQYF. CDR3 DNA: TGTGCCAGCAGTAGAGGGGTTCAGGAGACCCAGTACTTC.

This clonotype occurred many times. This rearrangement joins TRBV5-1 to TRBJ2-3; D is possibly TRBD1 or TRBD2 (5 bases each). CDR1 is SGHRS, CDR2 YFSETQ, per germline. The CDR3 has 14 amino acids. V was cut by 6 bases and J by 0 bases, with 11 bases left in between. The CDR3 reads CASTNGASTDTQYF. DNA of the CDR3: TGCGCCAGCACAAACGGGGCTAGCACAGATACGCAGTATTTT.

Many counts were recorded for this clonotype. The chain joins TRBV12-3 or TRBV12-4 to TRBJ2-5; 9 bases are shared with TRBD2. CDR3 length: 14 amino acids. V lost 3 bases to trimming and J lost 5 bases; unmatched junction nucleotides: 4. The CDR3: CASSFAGGSETQYF. Written as DNA, the CDR3 is TGTGCCAGCAGTTTCGCGGGAGGGTCGGAGACCCAGTACTTC.